Each of the 4 T cell receptor beta chains below was sequenced from the same sample in a study of T cell repertoires in cytomegalovirus infection. TCRdb recomputed calls from the reads with MiXCR, one row per CDR3 protein. The data show 500,000 or so distinct CDR3 sequences, 15% to 20% seen once. What was sequenced was CD8+ T cells from PBMCs. These receptors were taken from a human donor in good health (CMV status not recorded). Some clones in this sample may be carry-over from other donors' samples.

The gene calls are TRBV11-2 and TRBJ2-7; 7 nucleotides agree with TRBD2. CDR1 is SGHAT, CDR2 FQNNGV, per germline. There are 15 residues in the CDR3. Trimming at V came to 3 bases and at J to 6 bases, leaving 11 bases not matched to a gene. CDR3 sequence: CASSLALGGTGEQYF. CDR3 sequence (DNA): TGTGCCAGCAGCTTGGCTCTCGGGGGGACCGGCGAGCAGTACTTC. Filled out from reference TRBV11-2 and TRBJ2-7, the complete variable domain reads EAGVAQSPRYKIIEKRQSVAFWCNPISGHATLYWYQQILGQGPKLLIQFQNNGVVDDSQLPKDRFSAERLKGVDSTLKIQPAKLEDSAVYLCASSLALGGTGEQYFGPGTRLTVT.

This clonotype was found many times. This chain joins TRBV6-6 and TRBJ2-3; D ambiguous. The germline V and J ends were trimmed by 0 bases and 7 bases, with 17 bases remaining between them. CDR1 and CDR2 from the germline V gene are MNHNY and SVGAGI (reference sequence). The CDR3 contains 16 residues. The CDR3, as DNA: TGTGCCAGCAGTTACTCTCACCTCGCCAAGATTAATACGCAGTATTTT. It encodes CASSYSHLAKINTQYF.

On this clonotype: The conserved phenylalanine or tryptophan is not found at the CDR3 terminus, so this likely reflects a read error. CDR3 bases: TGTGCCAGCAGCGGGCTCAGACGTCGGACCCAGTACTTA. It encodes CASSGLRRRTQYL. The J gene is TRBJ2-5, the V gene TRBV3-1; D unresolved. V was trimmed by 5 bases and J by 7 bases, leaving 14 bases between them. Germline lookup yields CDR1 LGHDT and CDR2 YNNKEL (reference sequence). The CDR3 is 13 amino acids.

There are many counts of this clonotype. The chain links TRBV15 to TRBJ2-2; 12 nucleotides align to TRBD2. The CDR3 extends over 19 amino acids. Per germline, CDR1 LNHNV and CDR2 YYDKDF (reference sequence). V trimming: 0 bases; J trimming: 0 bases; junction bases outside the gene matches: 5. CDR3: CATSRERASGRANTGELFF. In DNA, the CDR3 is TGTGCCACCAGCAGAGAACGGGCTAGCGGGAGGGCGAACACCGGGGAGCTGTTTTTT.